This T cell receptor (beta chain) was obtained from a study of CD8 T cells in Susac syndrome. Study-wide context: Intravenous immunoglobulin alone or corticosteroids were being given to patients with Susac syndrome at blood draw, unless they were therapy-naive.

This clonotype was seen a handful of times. The antigen remains unidentified. Germline loops: CDR1 SGHNT, CDR2 YYREEE (reference sequence). V was clipped by 4 bases and J by 4 bases; unmatched bases: 16. The CDR3 is 18 residues long. The T cells that were sequenced for TCR beta were CD8+ and CD4+ cells from blood. Random hexamers were used to reverse transcribe roughly 0.5 to 1 ug of RNA. immunoSEQ multiplex PCR amplified TCR beta CDR3 across 54 Vbeta, 13 Jbeta. TCRdb re-called the immunoSEQ multiplex PCR reads with MiXCR, one entry per CDR3 protein. The sample comprises about 190,000 distinct CDR3 sequences, 90% to 97% of which are singletons, and approximately 0.1% rests with the top ten. Study-wide findings and caveats: The authors acknowledged that the study's TCR sequencing and HLA analysis involved relatively few individuals.

This chain uses TRBV5-4 with TRBJ2-3; 9 nucleotides line up with TRBD1. This sequence was found in a human donor with Susac syndrome. Sequencing used CD4+ T cells from PBMCs. Written as DNA, the CDR3 is TGTGCCAGCAGCGGTCCCGGGACAGGGTTCGTTTCCTCAGATACGCAGTATTTT. Its protein product is CASSGPGTGFVSSDTQYF.